Listed here are 4 T cell receptor beta chains from one sample, sequenced in a study of CD8 T cells in Susac syndrome (dated by TCRdb to about 2019). Library preparation employed the immunoSEQ multiplex PCR assay. RNA was extracted with the RNeasy kit and roughly 0.5 to 1 ug was reverse transcribed using random hexamers. The public reads were run again by TCRdb, first through fastp at Q25 and then through MiXCR, and only productive beta chains were kept. Rows merge per CDR3 protein into single entries with the most common DNA and genes. The sample has about 120,000 distinct CDR3 sequences on record, just under 95% of them singletons. The ten top clones hold 0.093% of the sample. Sample: CD4+ T cells from PBMCs. All receptors come from a human donor with multiple sclerosis.

V is TRBV7-8 and J is TRBJ2-3; maybe TRBD2 (5 bases). V lost 7 bases and J 2 bases, leaving 7 bases between the germline ends. The CDR3 has 12 residues. Germline V gene data show CDR1 as SGHVS and CDR2 as FQNEAQ. The CDR3 loop is CASKRDTDTQYF. Here the CDR3 DNA reads TGTGCCAGCAAGAGGGACACAGATACGCAGTATTTT.

V is TRBV13 and J is TRBJ2-4; a possible D gene is TRBD2 (5 bases). Between the trimmed V and J ends, which lost 5 bases and 0 bases, there was a span of 20 bases. Germline V gene lookup returns CDR1 PRHDT and CDR2 FYEKMQ (reference sequence). This CDR3 region has 18 residues. The CDR3 is CASSTLTPGVLAKNIQYF. Here the CDR3 DNA reads TGTGCCAGCAGCACCCTAACTCCCGGGGTTCTAGCCAAAAACATTCAGTACTTC.

The CDR3 DNA is TGTGCCAGCAGGAAAGACAGGGGGCCTGCCGATTACGAGCAGTACTTC. This codes for CASRKDRGPADYEQYF. The genes are TRBV12-3 or TRBV12-4 and TRBJ2-7; 10 bases fit TRBD1. With V trimmed by 6 bases and J by 4 bases, 12 bases remained unmatched. The CDR3 spans 16 residues.

This clonotype was recorded once. The V gene is TRBV4-2, the J gene TRBJ2-3; 7 bases are a match to TRBD2. CDR1 is LGHNA, CDR2 YNFKEQ, per germline. Trimming removed 2 bases from V and 1 base from J; junction bases left unmatched: 6. The CDR3 length is 16 residues. The CDR3 protein is CASSQMGGGRTDTQYF. For the CDR3, the DNA is TGTGCCAGCAGCCAAATGGGGGGGGGACGCACAGATACGCAGTATTTT.